This TCR beta chain was captured by sequencing in a study of patients and donors after allogeneic stem cell transplantation. TCRdb recomputed calls from the RT-PCR reads with MiXCR, one row per CDR3 protein. The sample contains 90,000 to 120,000 distinct CDR3 sequences, roughly 37% of which appear only once. Per the germline V gene, CDR1 is MDHEN and CDR2 is SYDVKM. The CDR3 covers 16 residues. The ends lost 2 bases at V and 2 bases at J; junction bases unmatched: 9. The V and J genes are TRBV28 and TRBJ2-7; TRBD2 aligns across 7 bases. Sequenced material: blood, either unsorted or a sorted T cell fraction (not recorded which). The TCR originated in a human donor who was either an allogeneic HSCT recipient or a stem cell or donor lymphocyte infusion donor (not recorded which). It is not recorded whose cells these are; they may come from a transplant donor. The CDR3 reads CASSLVRTRSAYEQYF. The CDR3 bases are TGTGCCAGCAGTTTAGTTCGGACTAGGTCAGCCTACGAGCAGTACTTC.